The sequence of this T cell receptor (beta chain) was determined in a study of patients and donors after allogeneic stem cell transplantation. TCRdb recomputed calls from the RT-PCR reads with MiXCR, one row per CDR3 protein. The repertoire includes hundreds of thousands of distinct CDR3 sequences, about 14% of them detected once, and more than 9% sits in the top ten. Looked up from germline, CDR1 is LGHDT and CDR2 is YNNKEL (reference sequence). The CDR3 consists of 13 residues. With V trimmed by 2 bases and J by 6 bases, 2 bases remained unmatched. This clonotype was obtained from a human donor who was either an allogeneic HSCT recipient or a stem cell or donor lymphocyte infusion donor (not recorded which). It is not recorded whose cells these are; they may come from a transplant donor. The sample consisted of blood, either unsorted or a sorted T cell fraction (not recorded which). J is TRBJ1-2 and V is TRBV3-1, with TRBD1 identical over 8 bases. CDR3 in DNA: TGTGCCAGCAGCCAACAGGGGGCTGATGGCTACACCTTC. Translating it yields CASSQQGADGYTF.